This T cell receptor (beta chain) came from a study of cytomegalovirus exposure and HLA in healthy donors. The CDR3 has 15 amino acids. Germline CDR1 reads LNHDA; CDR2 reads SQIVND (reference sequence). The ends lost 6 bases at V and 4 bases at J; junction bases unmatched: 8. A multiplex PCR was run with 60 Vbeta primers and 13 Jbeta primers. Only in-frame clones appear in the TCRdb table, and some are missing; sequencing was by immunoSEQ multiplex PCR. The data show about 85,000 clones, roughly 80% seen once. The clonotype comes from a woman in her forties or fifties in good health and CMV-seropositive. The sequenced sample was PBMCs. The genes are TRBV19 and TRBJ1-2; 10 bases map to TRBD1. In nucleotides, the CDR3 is TGTGCCAGTAGCATGGGTGGGACAGGGGTCTATGGCTACACCTTC. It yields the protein CASSMGGTGVYGYTF.